This T cell receptor (beta chain) appears in the sequencing data of a study of tumor-infiltrating lymphocytes in primary liver carcinoma. Study-level information: Roughly 3.5 to 8 million productive TCRbeta reads came from each sample, comparable across tissue types.

This CDR3 has 14 residues. The germline V gene has CDR1 GTSNPN and CDR2 SVGIG (reference sequence). From unsorted bulk tissue weighing about 17-30 mg, DNA and RNA were co-extracted. Sampling targeted five separate regions of each tumor, which included the tumor centre. The investigators made TCR beta cDNA from roughly 0.55 ug total RNA, using a constant-region primer. Slightly modified ARM-PCR with three nested multiplex PCR rounds yielded TCR beta libraries. A C-beta reverse primer was combined with TRBV1-TRBV30 forward primers in the first two PCR rounds, and each round had around 10 cycles. MiXCR, applied by TCRdb to the multiplex PCR reads, yields one record per CDR3 protein. The sample includes under 200,000 distinct CDR3 sequences, around four fifths of them seen just once. As to this clonotype: Its antigen is not known. The junction differs from germline at one of its ends, possibly a read error.

Study results and limitations: Roughly 7-24% of top clones, and no more, occurred in all five tumor regions. Overlap between tumor regions exceeded overlap of tumor with adjacent tissue or blood.

V and J are TRBV30 and TRBJ2-3; TRBD1 matches 9 bases. This sequence was found in a man aged 40-49 years with primary liver carcinoma and hepatitis B virus infection. Material for sequencing was tumor tissue from primary liver carcinoma. In DNA, the CDR3 is TGTGCCTTATACAGGGGGCTCGGCACAGATACGCACTATTTT. Its protein is CALYRGLGTDTHYF.